The 32 T cell receptor beta chains in this list originate from one sample, sequenced in a study of T-cell memory formation after mild COVID-19. TCRdb processed the 5' RACE reads anew with MiXCR; each CDR3 protein has one entry. The sample carries about 560,000 distinct CDR3 sequences, about 20% recorded once. Source material: PBMCs or a T cell subset sorted from them (not recorded which). The origin of the receptors is an adult woman who had mild COVID-19 (a few samples of this study predate the infection). Cell type and time point are not known.

This chain uses TRBV7-2 with TRBJ2-3, with a possible D match to TRBD1 (6 bases). Germline V gives CDR1 SGHTA, CDR2 FQGNSA. The ends were cut back, 1 base at V and 3 bases at J, with 8 bases in the middle. The CDR3 consists of 14 residues. The CDR3 bases are TGTGCCAGCAGCTTAGTGGGGGCGACAGATACGCAGTATTTT. It codes for CASSLVGATDTQYF.

This chain connects TRBV4-1 to TRBJ1-2; D is unclear. The CDR3 runs to 15 residues. The V and J ends lost 4 bases and 0 bases respectively, with 12 bases between them. CDR1 and CDR2 from the germline V gene are MGHRA and YSYEKL. In DNA, the CDR3 is TGCGCCAGCAGCCCTTCGGACGGCGCTAACTATGGCTACACCTTC. As protein: CASSPSDGANYGYTF.

This clonotype has more than one count but fewer than ten. The rearrangement joins TRBV12-1 to TRBJ2-3; the DNA was not used to check the table's D call, TRBD2. TRBV12-1 is flagged as a pseudogene. The CDR3 totals 17 residues. CDR3 sequence reads: CASSSPASGSPSDTQYF. The CDR3 DNA sequence: TGTGCCAGCAGCTCTCCTGCTAGCGGGAGTCCCTCAGATACGCAGTATTTT.

The J gene is TRBJ2-1, the V gene TRBV7-9, with 10 bases fitting TRBD2. The CDR3 consists of 15 residues. V was pared by 4 bases and J by 8 bases, with 8 bases of the junction left unmatched. Germline V gives CDR1 SEHNR, CDR2 FQNEAQ (reference sequence). The CDR3 is CASSSLAGVGHEQFF. In DNA form, the CDR3 reads TGTGCCAGCAGCTCCCTAGCGGGAGTAGGGCATGAGCAGTTCTTC.

This clonotype was recorded a few times. The CDR3 nucleotides are TGTGCCAGCAGTCCACTGGACAGGAACACTGAAGCTTTCTTT. It specifies CASSPLDRNTEAFF. This sequence joins TRBV27 and TRBJ1-1; a possible D gene is TRBD1 (6 bases). This CDR3 contains 14 residues. CDR1 is MNHEY and CDR2 is SMNVEV in the germline V gene (reference sequence). Trimming pared 5 bases from V and 1 base from J, leaving 11 bases between.

The rearrangement uses TRBV7-9 and TRBJ2-7, with TRBD2 matching over 10 bases. Trimming removed 3 bases from V and 2 bases from J; junction bases left unmatched: 1. The CDR3 loop spans 14 amino acids. Germline V gives CDR1 SEHNR, CDR2 FQNEAQ (reference sequence). The CDR3 here is CASSLSGGAYEQYF. The CDR3 bases are TGTGCCAGCAGCTTGAGCGGGGGGGCCTACGAGCAGTACTTC. Looking up the rest from reference TRBV7-9 and TRBJ2-7 gives the full variable domain: DTGVSQNPRHKITKRGQNVTFRCDPISEHNRLYWYRQTLGQGPEFLTYFQNEAQLEKSRLLSDRFSAERPKGSFSTLEIQRTEQGDSAMYLCASSLSGGAYEQYFGPGTRLTVT.

In its sample, this clonotype was seen a few times. The rearrangement links TRBV4-1 to TRBJ2-3; a possible D gene is TRBD2 (7 bases). V shed 0 bases and J shed 1 base, with 14 bases lying between them. This CDR3 is 17 amino acids long. The germline gives CDR1 MGHRA, CDR2 YSYEKL. The CDR3 region is CASSQDRGAKGTDTQYF. The DNA of the CDR3 is TGCGCCAGCAGCCAAGATCGGGGGGCCAAGGGCACAGATACGCAGTATTTT.

This clonotype was detected a few times. This chain uses TRBV18 with TRBJ2-1; the D is unclear. CDR3 length equals 17 residues. The germline V gene encodes CDR1 KGHSH and CDR2 LQKENI. V was shortened by 4 bases and J by 0 bases, with 16 bases between the two germline ends. Here the CDR3 reads CASSHLTEESSYNEQFF. The CDR3 DNA sequence: TGTGCCAGCTCACACCTCACGGAAGAAAGCTCCTACAATGAGCAGTTCTTC.

Notes on this clonotype: At one boundary the junction diverges from the germline segment, which might be a read error. The chain is built from TRBV4-1 and TRBJ2-3; no reliable D call. This CDR3 has 14 residues. Per the germline V gene, CDR1 is MGHRA and CDR2 is YSYEKL. CDR3 nucleotides: TGCGCCAGCAGACAAGATAGGAACCAAGATACGCAGTATTTT. Protein: CASRQDRNQDTQYF.

This clonotype was recorded a few times. This chain uses TRBV20-1 with TRBJ2-3, with 9 nucleotides matching TRBD1. The germline V gene encodes CDR1 DFQATT and CDR2 SNEGSKA (reference sequence). J lost 7 bases, V lost 4 bases, and 6 bases had no gene match. The CDR3 length is 13 residues. CDR3 coding DNA: TGCAGTGCTAAAGGACAGGGGCCACATACGCAGTATTTT. This codes for CSAKGQGPHTQYF.

This clonotype was seen a few times. This sequence joins TRBV5-1 and TRBJ2-1, with a possible D match to TRBD2 (7 bases). The CDR3 is 14 residues long. Between the trimmed V and J ends, which lost 4 bases and 10 bases, there was a span of 18 bases. The germline gives CDR1 SGHRS, CDR2 YFSETQ. The CDR3 region has the DNA TGCGCCAGCAGCCTATGGGGGGGGCAGTCCGAGCAGTTCTTC. Translated, it gives CASSLWGGQSEQFF.

The rearrangement uses TRBV20-1 and TRBJ1-5; a weak D match, TRBD1 (6 bases). Trimming left V 3 bases short and J 5 bases short, with 14 bases between. The V gene's germline CDR1 is DFQATT and CDR2 SNEGSKA (reference sequence). CDR3 length: 14 amino acids. CDR3 DNA sequence: TGCAGTGCTAGTGCAGGGGATAGGTATCAGCCCCAGCATTTT. Its protein product is CSASAGDRYQPQHF.

The chain couples TRBV2 to TRBJ1-1; D unresolved. This CDR3 comprises 16 residues. V was clipped by 7 bases and J by 1 base, with 19 bases between them. The germline V gene encodes CDR1 SNHLY and CDR2 FYNNEI. The CDR3 protein is CASTHEGSRRNTEAFF. The CDR3 DNA reads as TGTGCCAGCACTCATGAAGGGTCGCGGAGGAACACTGAAGCTTTCTTT.

V is TRBV29-1 and J is TRBJ1-1; tentatively, D is TRBD1 (6 bases). V was cut by 6 bases and J by 5 bases, with 13 bases left in between. CDR3 length: 12 residues. Germline values: CDR1 SQVTM, CDR2 ANQGSEA. CDR3 loop: CSVATGWTEAFF. The CDR3 nucleotides read TGCAGCGTGGCGACAGGATGGACTGAAGCTTTCTTT.

The chain joins TRBV24-1 to TRBJ1-1, with D maybe TRBD1 (5 bases). The CDR3 consists of 14 residues. V lost 7 bases and J 0 bases, leaving 11 bases between the germline ends. Germline assignment: CDR1 KGHDR and CDR2 SFDVKD. The CDR3 region is CATRAGLLNTEAFF. DNA for the CDR3: TGTGCCACCAGGGCGGGACTCCTGAACACTGAAGCTTTCTTT.

This clonotype was seen a handful of times. The chain has TRBV7-2 and TRBJ2-5, with TRBD2 identical over 11 bases. The ends lost 5 bases at V and 4 bases at J; junction bases unmatched: 6. Germline lookup yields CDR1 SGHTA and CDR2 FQGNSA. CDR3 length equals 15 residues. CDR3 protein: CASSLLGLAGETQYF. The CDR3 DNA follows: TGTGCCAGCAGCCTCCTAGGACTAGCGGGAGAGACCCAGTACTTC.

This clonotype was counted only a few times. V and J are TRBV7-2 and TRBJ2-3, with D perhaps matching TRBD1 (5 bases). The V gene lost 4 bases and the J gene lost 6 bases, with 11 bases spanning the gap. The germline V gene encodes CDR1 SGHTA and CDR2 FQGNSA. This CDR3 is built from 13 residues. In nucleotides, the CDR3 is TGTGCCAGCAGCTCCGAGACAGCGGATACGCAGTATTTT. It is translated as CASSSETADTQYF.

The chain is built from TRBV29-1 and TRBJ1-1; 10 positions match TRBD1. This CDR3 has 12 residues. V trimming: 4 bases; J trimming: 4 bases; junction bases outside the gene matches: 0. CDR1 is SQVTM and CDR2 is ANQGSEA in the germline V gene. The CDR3, as DNA: TGCAGCGTTGGGGACAGGGGCACTGAAGCTTTCTTT. Residues: CSVGDRGTEAFF.

The genes are TRBV20-1 and TRBJ2-1, with D unresolved. The CDR3 consists of 12 residues. V lost 4 bases, J lost 2 bases, and 6 bases lay in between. From germline, CDR1 is DFQATT and CDR2 SNEGSKA (reference sequence). The CDR3 DNA sequence: TGCAGTGCTATATTGCCCTACAATGAGCAGTTCTTC. Amino acid sequence: CSAILPYNEQFF.

This clonotype was observed a handful of times. V gene TRBV20-1 combines with J gene TRBJ2-7; 7 bases match TRBD2. This CDR3 has 16 amino acids. Germline lookup yields CDR1 DFQATT and CDR2 SNEGSKA (reference sequence). J was trimmed by 2 bases and V by 0 bases; bases with no gene match: 10. CDR3 residues: CSARDLGGESPYEQYF. The DNA for the CDR3 is TGCAGTGCTAGAGATCTTGGGGGGGAGTCCCCCTACGAGCAGTACTTC.

The chain links TRBV14 to TRBJ2-2; no reliable D call. V lost 1 base and J lost 6, with 6 bases in between. The CDR3 is 13 residues long. Germline assignment: CDR1 SGHDN and CDR2 FVKESK. This CDR3 reads CASSQVVSGELFF. CDR3 nucleotide sequence: TGTGCCAGCAGCCAAGTAGTTTCCGGGGAGCTGTTTTTT.

CDR3 in amino acids: CASSTGTETYEQYF. The CDR3 region has the DNA TGCGCCAGCAGCACCGGGACAGAGACCTACGAGCAGTACTTC. The V and J genes are TRBV5-1 and TRBJ2-7; 7 positions match TRBD1. Germline V gene data show CDR1 as SGHRS and CDR2 as YFSETQ. Trimming removed 4 bases from V and 2 bases from J; junction bases left unmatched: 6. The CDR3 is made up of 14 amino acids.

CDR3 sequence reads: CASSLRQVQSTEAFF. In nucleotides, the CDR3 is TGCGCCAGCAGCCTAAGACAGGTCCAAAGCACTGAAGCTTTCTTT. This chain joins TRBV5-1 and TRBJ1-1; D may be TRBD1 (6 bases). CDR1 and CDR2 (germline): SGHRS, YFSETQ. The CDR3 runs to 15 residues. V was shortened by 4 bases and J by 4 bases, with 17 bases between the two germline ends. The whole variable domain, filled in from reference TRBV5-1 and TRBJ1-1, reads KAGVTQTPRYLIKTRGQQVTLSCSPISGHRSVSWYQQTPGQGLQFLFEYFSETQRNKGNFPGRFSGRQFSNSRSEMNVSTLELGDSALYLCASSLRQVQSTEAFFGQGTRLTVV.

The rearrangement uses TRBV12-3 or TRBV12-4 and TRBJ2-5; 11 positions match TRBD2. Unmatched junction bases numbered 6, after V lost 5 bases and J lost 4 bases. The CDR3 length is 15 residues. Written as DNA, the CDR3 is TGTGCCAGCAGTCAAATAGCGGGAGGGAGAGAGACCCAGTACTTC. This gives the protein CASSQIAGGRETQYF.

The CDR3 reads CASSYLGRGGTEAFF. DNA for the CDR3: TGTGCCAGCAGTTACCTCGGACGCGGCGGCACTGAAGCTTTCTTT. The chain employs TRBV6-5 and TRBJ1-1; D remains ambiguous. CDR1 and CDR2 from the germline V gene are MNHEY and SVGAGI. Trimming cost V 2 bases and J 4 bases, with 14 bases left between them. The CDR3 runs 15 residues.

The chain recombines TRBV4-1 with TRBJ1-1; no definite D call. The CDR3 runs 15 residues. Per the germline V gene, CDR1 is MGHRA and CDR2 is YSYEKL. The V and J ends lost 1 base and 0 bases respectively, with 9 bases between them. Here the CDR3 DNA reads TGCGCCAGCAGCCAAGGCATAGGGCTGAACACTGAAGCTTTCTTT. It codes for CASSQGIGLNTEAFF.

This clonotype has just a few counts. The chain joins TRBV7-9 to TRBJ2-3; the match to TRBD2 covers 9 bases. Germline CDR1 reads SEHNR; CDR2 reads FQNEAQ (reference sequence). The CDR3 spans 17 residues. Trimming cost V 6 bases and J 1 base; bases outside gene matches: 11. The CDR3 bases are TGTGCCAGCAGGCACAGTGGCGGGAGGGCCCGCACAGATACGCAGTATTTT. Encoded protein: CASRHSGGRARTDTQYF.

The chain couples TRBV5-1 to TRBJ1-4; possibly TRBD1 for D (6 bases). The V and J ends lost 0 bases and 5 bases respectively, with 11 bases between them. The CDR3 covers 15 residues. Germline lookup yields CDR1 SGHRS and CDR2 YFSETQ. This CDR3 is CASSLAGQPNEKLFF. CDR3 DNA sequence: TGCGCCAGCAGCTTGGCCGGACAGCCCAATGAAAAACTGTTTTTT.

The table lists this clonotype with a few counts. V is TRBV6-5 and J is TRBJ2-1, with 7 bases identical to TRBD1. Trimming removed 2 bases from V and 2 bases from J; junction bases left unmatched: 12. The CDR3 extends over 18 amino acids. CDR1 is MNHEY and CDR2 is SVGAGI in the germline V gene. The CDR3 coding sequence is TGTGCCAGCAGTTACGGGTATTGGCGAGGGGGCCCCTACAATGAGCAGTTCTTC. This encodes CASSYGYWRGGPYNEQFF.

This chain links TRBV28 with TRBJ1-6; D ambiguous. Trimming took 8 bases from V and 0 from J, leaving 5 bases between them. This CDR3 comprises 13 residues. Germline CDR1 reads MDHEN; CDR2 reads SYDVKM. CDR3 DNA sequence: TGTGCCAGCGAGAGCTCCTATAATTCACCCCTCCACTTT. Its protein is CASESSYNSPLHF.

This clonotype was recorded a few times. The chain uses TRBV7-9 and TRBJ2-1; 9 positions agree with TRBD1. The germline V gene has CDR1 SEHNR and CDR2 FQNEAQ (reference sequence). The ends lost 5 bases at V and 9 bases at J; junction bases unmatched: 11. The CDR3 has 15 residues. CDR3 in DNA: TGTGCCAGCAGCAACCCGGGACAGGGTTGGGGTGAGCAGTTCTTC. This sequence encodes CASSNPGQGWGEQFF.

The chain joins TRBV7-9 to TRBJ1-1; D is ambiguous. Germline CDR1 and CDR2: SEHNR and FQNEAQ (reference sequence). V shed 4 bases and J shed 4 bases, with 10 bases lying between them. This CDR3 spans 13 amino acids. CDR3 residues: CASSSGSPTEAFF. DNA for the CDR3: TGTGCCAGCAGCTCCGGCAGTCCCACTGAAGCTTTCTTT.